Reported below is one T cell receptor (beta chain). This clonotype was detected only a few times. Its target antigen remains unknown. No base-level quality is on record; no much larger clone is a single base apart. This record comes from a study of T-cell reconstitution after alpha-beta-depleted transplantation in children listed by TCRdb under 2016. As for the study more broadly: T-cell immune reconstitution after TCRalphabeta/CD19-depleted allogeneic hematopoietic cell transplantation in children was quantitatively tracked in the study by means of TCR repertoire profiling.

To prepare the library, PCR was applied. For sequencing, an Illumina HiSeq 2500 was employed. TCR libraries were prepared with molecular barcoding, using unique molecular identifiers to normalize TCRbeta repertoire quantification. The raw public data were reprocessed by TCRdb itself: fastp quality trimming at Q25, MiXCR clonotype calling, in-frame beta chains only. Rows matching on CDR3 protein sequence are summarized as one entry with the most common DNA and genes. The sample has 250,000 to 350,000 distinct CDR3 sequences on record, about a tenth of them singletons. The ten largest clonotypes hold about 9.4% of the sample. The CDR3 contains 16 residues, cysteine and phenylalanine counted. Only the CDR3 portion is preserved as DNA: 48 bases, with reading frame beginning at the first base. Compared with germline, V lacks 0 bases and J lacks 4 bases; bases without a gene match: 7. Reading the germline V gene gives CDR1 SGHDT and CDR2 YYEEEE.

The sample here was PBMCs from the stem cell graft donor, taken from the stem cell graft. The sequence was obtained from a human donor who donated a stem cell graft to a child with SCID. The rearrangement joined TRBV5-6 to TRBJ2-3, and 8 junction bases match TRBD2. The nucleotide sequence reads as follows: TGTGCCAGCAGCTTGGAAATTTCGGGGGGGGCAGATACGCAGTATTTT. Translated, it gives CASSLEISGGADTQYF.